A selection of T cell receptor beta chains follows, all from one sample in a study of blood T cells in healthy people across ages. TCRdb reanalysed the 5' RACE reads using MiXCR and keeps one entry per CDR3 protein. The table has just over 800,000 distinct CDR3 sequences, 62% seen once. Source material: blood. Source of these receptors: a man aged 25-45 years in good health. CDR3s include the opening cysteine and the closing phenylalanine or tryptophan. The D gene is left open where the match is weak. Some rows have no size entry. The others give once, few or many, or a class for an expanded clone.

CDR3aa | CDR3nt | j_gene | abundance | d_gene | v_gene
CSARASNYEQYF | TGCAGTGCTAGAGCAAGTAACTACGAGCAGTACTTC | TRBJ2-7 | NA | NA | TRBV20-1
CASSLGVGVLTDTQYF | TGTGCCAGCAGCTTGGGAGTGGGTGTGCTGACAGATACGCAGTATTTT | TRBJ2-3 | once | NA | TRBV5-4
CASSYSQGNEQFF | TGTGCCAGCAGTTACTCACAGGGCAATGAGCAGTTCTTC | TRBJ2-1 | NA | NA | TRBV6-5
CASSALGAASTDTQYF | TGTGCCAGCAGCGCCCTTGGAGCGGCTAGCACAGATACGCAGTATTTT | TRBJ2-3 | NA | NA | TRBV9
CASSVLSRTQDTQYF | TGTGCCAGCAGCGTACTCTCCAGAACCCAGGATACGCAGTATTTT | TRBJ2-3 | few | NA | TRBV9
CASSVRQGPDTQYF | TGTGCCAGCAGCGTAAGGCAGGGCCCAGATACGCAGTATTTT | TRBJ2-3 | NA | NA | TRBV7-2
CASSLGQGNVETQYF | TGTGCCAGCAGTTTGGGACAGGGTAATGTAGAGACCCAGTACTTC | TRBJ2-5 | few | TRBD1 | TRBV12-3/TRBV12-4
CASSPRNRGNTEAFF | TGCGCCAGCAGCCCCCGGAACAGGGGTAACACTGAAGCTTTCTTT | TRBJ1-1 | NA | TRBD1 | TRBV4-3
CASTVRGQATYEQYF | TGTGCCAGCACCGTGCGGGGGCAGGCAACCTACGAGCAGTACTTC | TRBJ2-7 | once | NA | TRBV28
CASSYSRAGGTYEQYF | TGTGCCAGCAGTTACTCGAGAGCAGGGGGCACCTACGAGCAGTACTTC | TRBJ2-7 | NA | TRBD1 | TRBV6-2/TRBV6-3
CASSLGTGGFSPLHF | TGTGCCAGCAGCTTAGGAACAGGGGGCTTTTCACCCCTCCACTTT | TRBJ1-6 | NA | TRBD1 | TRBV7-6
CSARDKTGGFYEQYF | TGCAGTGCTAGGGACAAGACAGGGGGCTTCTACGAGCAGTACTTC | TRBJ2-7 | NA | TRBD1 | TRBV20-1
CSAGAGAMYNEQFF | TGCAGTGCCGGAGCGGGGGCCATGTACAATGAGCAGTTCTTC | TRBJ2-1 | few | TRBD2 | TRBV20-1
CATRRGEEAFF | TGTGCCACCAGGCGAGGAGAGGAAGCTTTCTTT | TRBJ1-1 | NA | NA | TRBV24-1
CSAEMGQSTDTQYF | TGCAGTGCTGAGATGGGGCAGAGCACAGATACGCAGTATTTT | TRBJ2-3 | NA | NA | TRBV20-1
CASSEQGNTNTGELFF | TGTGCCAGCAGTGAACAGGGAAACACGAACACCGGGGAGCTGTTTTTT | TRBJ2-2 | once | NA | TRBV12-3/TRBV12-4
CASSVDVGNSPLHF | TGTGCCAGCAGCGTAGACGTGGGTAATTCACCCCTCCACTTT | TRBJ1-6 | NA | NA | TRBV9
CSATATVSNQPQHF | TGCAGTGCTACCGCGACAGTTAGCAATCAGCCCCAGCATTTT | TRBJ1-5 | NA | NA | TRBV20-1
CASSLGTGRSGANVLTF | TGTGCCAGCAGTTTAGGGACAGGGAGGTCTGGGGCCAACGTCCTGACTTTC | TRBJ2-6 | NA | TRBD1 | TRBV12-3/TRBV12-4
CATSELAGGKETQYF | TGTGCCACCAGTGAACTAGCGGGGGGCAAAGAGACCCAGTACTTC | TRBJ2-5 | NA | TRBD2 | TRBV24-1
CAWRGGYATNEKLFF | TGTGCCTGGAGGGGGGGTTATGCAACTAATGAAAAACTGTTTTTT | TRBJ1-4 | NA | NA | TRBV30
CASSFRAGNSDEQFF | TGTGCCAGCAGTTTCAGGGCAGGGAATTCGGATGAGCAGTTCTTC | TRBJ2-1 | NA | NA | TRBV12-3/TRBV12-4
CASSQDLSGRHHF | TGCGCCAGCAGCCAAGATCTGAGCGGACGGCACCACTTT | TRBJ1-6 | NA | NA | TRBV4-3
CASSYGGGGETQYF | TGTGCCAGCAGTTACGGCGGGGGAGGAGAGACCCAGTACTTC | TRBJ2-5 | NA | TRBD2 | TRBV6-2/TRBV6-3
CASSQDSARGISGNTIYF | TGTGCCAGCAGCCAAGATTCCGCCAGGGGAATCTCTGGAAACACCATATATTTT | TRBJ1-3 | NA | NA | TRBV4-2
CASSLGRTGRIQYF | TGTGCCAGCAGTTTAGGGAGGACAGGGAGAATTCAGTACTTC | TRBJ2-4 | few | TRBD1 | TRBV28
CASSPGALYEQYF | TGTGCCAGCAGCCCTGGGGCGCTTTACGAGCAGTACTTC | TRBJ2-7 | NA | NA | TRBV7-2
CASSLGDLGVDEQFF | TGTGCCAGCAGTTTGGGGGACCTGGGCGTCGATGAGCAGTTCTTC | TRBJ2-1 | few | NA | TRBV28
CASRSGQGRAGANVLTF | TGTGCCAGCAGGTCGGGACAGGGGAGAGCTGGGGCCAACGTCCTGACTTTC | TRBJ2-6 | NA | TRBD1 | TRBV6-6
CSASAGRRGKDIQYF | TGCAGTGCTAGCGCAGGCCGAAGGGGGAAGGACATTCAGTACTTC | TRBJ2-4 | few | NA | TRBV20-1
CASRLTGGANQPQHF | TGTGCCAGCAGATTGACAGGGGGCGCAAATCAGCCCCAGCATTTT | TRBJ1-5 | NA | TRBD1 | TRBV7-2
CASSVVGRDYGYTF | TGTGCCAGCAGCGTAGTGGGGCGGGACTATGGCTACACCTTC | TRBJ1-2 | few | NA | TRBV9
CASSSERHEQFF | TGTGCCAGCAGTTCCGAGAGGCACGAGCAGTTCTTC | TRBJ2-1 | NA | NA | TRBV6-2/TRBV6-3
CASSLLHPPREALHF | TGTGCCAGCAGCTTATTGCATCCCCCTAGGGAGGCCCTCCACTTT | TRBJ1-6 | NA | NA | TRBV7-2
CASSIWSSGGLGETQYF | TGTGCCAGCAGCATTTGGAGTAGCGGGGGCCTGGGGGAGACCCAGTACTTC | TRBJ2-5 | NA | TRBD2 | TRBV6-1
CATSRDFGAQGRTDTQYF | TGTGCCACCAGCAGAGATTTTGGGGCCCAGGGGCGAACAGATACGCAGTATTTT | TRBJ2-3 | NA | NA | TRBV15
CASSQDWSGYITDTQYF | TGCGCCAGCAGCCAAGACTGGTCAGGGTATATCACAGATACGCAGTATTTT | TRBJ2-3 | NA | NA | TRBV4-3
CSVGQPQHF | TGCAGTGTTGGTCAGCCCCAGCATTTT | TRBJ1-5 | NA | NA | TRBV20-1
CSVETGRREAFF | TGCAGCGTTGAAACAGGGAGGAGGGAAGCTTTCTTT | TRBJ1-1 | NA | NA | TRBV29-1
CASSSTDTEAFF | TGCGCCAGCAGCTCTACGGACACTGAAGCTTTCTTT | TRBJ1-1 | NA | NA | TRBV5-1
CASSTSGTTDTQYF | TGCGCCAGCAGCACCTCCGGGACCACAGATACGCAGTATTTT | TRBJ2-3 | few | NA | TRBV5-1
CASSQWQEQGGQPQHF | TGTGCCAGCAGCCAATGGCAGGAACAGGGAGGCCAGCCCCAGCATTTT | TRBJ1-5 | NA | NA | TRBV16
CASSPGRFSPDEQFF | TGTGCCAGCAGCCCCGGACGATTTTCCCCCGATGAGCAGTTCTTC | TRBJ2-1 | NA | NA | TRBV7-3
CASSRAGTGSHNEAFF | TGTGCCAGCAGCCGAGCCGGGACAGGTAGCCACAATGAAGCTTTCTTT | TRBJ1-1 | NA | TRBD1 | TRBV4-2
CSARDSSGVSTDTQYF | TGCAGTGCTAGAGACTCTAGCGGGGTCAGCACAGATACGCAGTATTTT | TRBJ2-3 | few | TRBD2 | TRBV20-1